This T cell receptor (beta chain) was recorded in a study of T cell repertoires in cytomegalovirus infection. TCRdb reanalysed the reads using MiXCR and keeps one entry per CDR3 protein. This sample has a few hundred thousand distinct CDR3 sequences; roughly 17% occur once, and the top ten carry 12%. This clonotype has more than one count but fewer than ten. The clonotype originates from a human donor in good health (CMV status not recorded). Some clones in this sample may be carry-over from other donors' samples. The sample comprised PBMCs.

The CDR3 DNA sequence: TGTGCCAGCAGCGTAGGAGGGACAGGGGGCGCATTGGCCCCTGAAGAGACCCAGTACTTC. Protein: CASSVGGTGGALAPEETQYF. The V call is TRBV9, the J call TRBJ2-5; 12 bases fit TRBD1. Losses at the gene ends were 0 bases for V and 3 bases for J; bases not matched to a gene: 15. This CDR3 spans 20 amino acids. Germline V CDR1 and CDR2: SGDLS, YYNGEE.